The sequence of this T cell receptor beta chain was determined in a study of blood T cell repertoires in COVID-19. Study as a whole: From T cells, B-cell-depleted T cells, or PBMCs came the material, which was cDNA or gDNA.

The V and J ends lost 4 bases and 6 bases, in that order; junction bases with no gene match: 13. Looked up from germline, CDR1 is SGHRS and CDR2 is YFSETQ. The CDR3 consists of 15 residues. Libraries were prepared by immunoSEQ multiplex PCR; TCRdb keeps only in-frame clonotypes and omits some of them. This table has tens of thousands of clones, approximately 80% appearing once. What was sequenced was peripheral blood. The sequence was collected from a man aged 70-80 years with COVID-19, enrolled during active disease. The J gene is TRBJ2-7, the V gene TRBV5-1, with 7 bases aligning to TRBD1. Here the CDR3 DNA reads TGCGCCAGCAGCCCAAATGCTAGGGGGCTAGGCGAGCAGTACTTC. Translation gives CASSPNARGLGEQYF. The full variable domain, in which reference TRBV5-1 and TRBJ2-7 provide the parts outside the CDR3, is KAGVTQTPRYLIKTRGQQVTLSCSPISGHRSVSWYQQTPGQGLQFLFEYFSETQRNKGNFPGRFSGRQFSNSRSEMNVSTLELGDSALYLCASSPNARGLGEQYFGPGTRLTVT.